The next 2 T cell receptor beta chains were all read from a single sample in a study of blood T cell repertoires in COVID-19. TCRdb's table, derived via immunoSEQ multiplex PCR, lists solely in-frame clones and lacks some. The data hold about 55,000 clones, with about nine tenths observed a single time. Sequenced: peripheral blood. These receptors were taken from a man aged 60 to 75 with active COVID-19.

The chain uses TRBV7-3 and TRBJ2-1; 11 bases match TRBD2. Losses at the gene ends were 4 bases for V and 7 bases for J; bases not matched to a gene: 6. Germline values: CDR1 SGHTA, CDR2 FQGTGA. The CDR3 is 15 amino acids. The CDR3 coding sequence is TGTGCCAGCAGCTCCTTAGCGGGAGGGGGGAATGAGCAGTTCTTC. It codes for CASSSLAGGGNEQFF.

The rearrangement joins TRBV3-1 (or the pseudogene TRBV3-2) to TRBJ2-7; the match to TRBD2 covers 14 bases. The V gene end was trimmed by 5 bases and the J gene end by 0 bases; junction bases not matched to a gene: 6. This CDR3 is 17 amino acids long. Germline V gene data show CDR1 as LGHDT and CDR2 as YNNKEL (reference sequence). CDR3 residues: CASSGTSGSGLSYEQYF. CDR3 DNA: TGTGCCAGCAGCGGGACTAGCGGGAGTGGGCTCTCCTACGAGCAGTACTTC.